This TCR beta chain was sequenced for a study of T cells after yellow fever vaccination. TCRdb independently ran MiXCR on the 5' RACE reads; one entry per CDR3 protein. The sample lists some 560,000 distinct CDR3 sequences; around 21% were seen once. This clonotype was recorded only once. Per the germline V gene, CDR1 is SQVTM and CDR2 is ANQGSEA. The V end was cut by 6 bases, the J end by 5 bases, with 16 bases between. The CDR3 spans 13 residues. The V and J genes are TRBV29-1 and TRBJ2-5; D perhaps matches TRBD1 (6 bases). This receptor was identified in a man aged 30-40 years who received the YFV17D yellow fever vaccine. Sequencing used PBMCs, obtained 15 days after the yellow fever booster vaccination. CDR3 residues: CSVKWGQPETQYF. In nucleotides, the CDR3 is TGCAGCGTAAAATGGGGGCAGCCGGAGACCCAGTACTTC.